This passage covers 22 T cell receptor beta chains from one sample sequenced in a study of OX40 agonist ivuxolimab in advanced cancers. The table came from immunoSEQ multiplex PCR; TCRdb's copy has only in-frame clones and leaves some out. The top ten clones hold 33% of a sample with about 37,000 clones, approximately 90% of them seen once. Sequenced here: CD4+ or CD8+ T cells sorted from blood, sampled in a trial of the OX40 agonist ivuxolimab. These TCRs come from an adult with an advanced solid tumor such as melanoma, head and neck, liver or kidney cancer.

V is TRBV20-1 and J is TRBJ1-1; D remains ambiguous. The germline V gene has CDR1 DFQATT and CDR2 SNEGSKA (reference sequence). Trimming removed 6 bases at V and 9 bases at J, with 11 bases between. This CDR3 spans 10 amino acids. Here the CDR3 DNA reads TGCAGTGCCTCCGGGCCGCAAGCTTTCTTT. It specifies CSASGPQAFF.

V usage is TRBV4-3 and J usage is TRBJ2-7, with D unresolved. The germline gives CDR1 LGHNA, CDR2 YSLEER. CDR3 size: 14 residues. Trimming shortened V by 0 bases and J by 4 bases, and 10 bases separated the two germline ends. The CDR3 reads CASSQDRAVYEQYF. The CDR3, as DNA: TGCGCCAGCAGCCAAGATCGGGCAGTGTACGAGCAGTACTTC.

J is TRBJ2-2 and V is TRBV27; D call uncertain. The ends were cut back, 3 bases at V and 7 bases at J, with 9 bases in the middle. The CDR3 is 13 residues long. CDR1 is MNHEY and CDR2 is SMNVEV in the germline V gene (reference sequence). The CDR3 nucleotides read TGTGCCAGCAGTTTCGGGTCCCTCGGGGAGCTGTTTTTT. Translating gives CASSFGSLGELFF.

The J gene is TRBJ1-5, the V gene TRBV2; D call uncertain. V was pared by 1 base and J by 7 bases, with 14 bases between. The CDR3 runs to 15 residues. The germline CDR1 and CDR2 sequences are SNHLY and FYNNEI. The CDR3 sequence is CASSEVLRSNQPQHF. Written as DNA, the CDR3 is TGTGCCAGCAGTGAAGTTTTACGCTCGAACCAGCCCCAGCATTTT.

As for this clone: The junction differs from germline at one of its ends, possibly a read error. In the same sample, other DNA sequences code for this CDR3. The V call is TRBV16, the J call TRBJ1-2; 7 bases map to TRBD1. CDR1 and CDR2 from the germline V gene are KGHSY and FQNENV. This CDR3 is built from 14 residues. CDR3 sequence: CASSQGGGGPGYTF. CDR3 in DNA: TGCGCCAGCAGCCAAGGTGGAGGGGGCCCTGGCTACACCTTC.

This chain joins TRBV7-2 and TRBJ2-1; TRBD1 might be the D (6 bases). The length of the CDR3 is 15 residues. V shed 5 bases and J shed 9 bases, with 20 bases lying between them. Germline CDR1 and CDR2: SGHTA and FQGNSA. The CDR3 region is CASSPLMATGPEQFF. As DNA, the CDR3 is TGTGCCAGCAGCCCCTTGATGGCGACAGGTCCTGAGCAGTTCTTC.

This chain joins TRBV15 and TRBJ2-3; D perhaps matches TRBD2 (7 bases). The CDR3 has 15 residues. With 0 bases removed from V and 3 bases from J, the gap between germline ends came to 10 bases. Germline assignment: CDR1 LNHNV and CDR2 YYDKDF (reference sequence). In nucleotides, the CDR3 is TGTGCCACCAGCAGAGAAAGGGGGGGGACAGATACGCAGTATTTT. Translation: CATSRERGGTDTQYF.

This clone was detected only once. The chain combines TRBV11-3 with TRBJ1-2; D not resolved. V shed 2 bases and J shed 2 bases, with 6 bases lying between them. Germline V CDR1 and CDR2: SGHNT, YENEEA. The CDR3 is 13 amino acids. CDR3 in amino acids: CASSLTENYGYTF. The CDR3 DNA reads TGTGCCAGCAGCTTAACCGAAAACTATGGCTACACCTTC.

The chain recombines TRBV27 with TRBJ2-1; the D is unclear. The V gene lost 0 bases and the J gene lost 7 bases, with 16 bases spanning the gap. This CDR3 is 16 amino acids long. In germline, CDR1 is MNHEY, CDR2 SMNVEV (reference sequence). CDR3 sequence reads: CASSLSFFGLTNEQFF. As DNA, the CDR3 is TGTGCCAGCAGTTTATCGTTTTTTGGGCTAACTAATGAGCAGTTCTTC.

As concerns this clone: A read error may account for a junction end that differs from germline. The chain joins TRBV2 to TRBJ2-1; possibly TRBD1 for D (6 bases). Germline V lookup: CDR1 SNHLY, CDR2 FYNNEI. The CDR3 is 14 residues long. This chain's CDR3 is CASSEGGAYNEQFF. CDR3 bases: TGTGCCAGCAGCGAAGGGGGTGCATACAATGAGCAGTTCTTC.

J is TRBJ1-2 and V is TRBV1; TRBD1, the table's D call, lacks a check against the DNA. TRBV1 is a documented pseudogene. This CDR3 contains 15 residues. The CDR3 DNA is TGCACCAGCAGCCAGTACCCACAGGGGGCTTATGGCTACACCTTC. Its protein product is CTSSQYPQGAYGYTF.

This chain joins TRBV2 and TRBJ1-2; maybe TRBD1 (6 bases). Looked up from germline, CDR1 is SNHLY and CDR2 is FYNNEI. V lost 7 bases and J lost 3, with 12 bases in between. The CDR3 has 13 amino acids. Here the CDR3 DNA reads TGTGCCAGCAACAGGGAGTTACACTATGGCTACACCTTC. Amino acids: CASNRELHYGYTF.

The genes are TRBV27 and TRBJ2-1; maybe TRBD2 (5 bases). CDR3 length: 18 amino acids. V gave up 6 bases and J gave up 7 bases, with 28 bases separating them. Germline loops: CDR1 MNHEY, CDR2 SMNVEV (reference sequence). CDR3 region: CASSPSSYVLVAWNEQFF. CDR3 sequence (DNA): TGTGCCAGCAGCCCATCGAGTTATGTGTTGGTAGCGTGGAATGAGCAGTTCTTC.

V is TRBV28 and J is TRBJ1-1, with D unresolved. CDR1 and CDR2 (germline): MDHEN, SYDVKM. The CDR3 runs to 13 residues. Trimming removed 6 bases at V and 2 bases at J, with 10 bases between. The CDR3 here is CASSPPYNTEAFF. The CDR3 bases are TGTGCCAGCAGCCCCCCCTATAACACTGAAGCTTTCTTT.

This chain links TRBV19 with TRBJ2-7; 9 positions match TRBD1. There are 15 residues in the CDR3. V dropped 6 bases and J dropped 5; count of bases not matched to a gene: 11. Germline V gives CDR1 LNHDA, CDR2 SQIVND (reference sequence). The DNA of the CDR3 is TGTGCCAGTAGACCCCTCGGACAGGGGTCCGACGAGCAGTACTTC. Translating it yields CASRPLGQGSDEQYF.

This chain joins TRBV28 and TRBJ1-2; TRBD1 might be the D (5 bases). The length of the CDR3 is 16 residues. The V end lost 4 bases, the J end lost 2 bases, and 17 bases lay between the germline ends. Germline CDR1 is MDHEN and CDR2 is SYDVKM. CDR3 sequence: CASSSPTEGPNYGYTF. The CDR3 nucleotides read TGTGCCAGCAGTTCCCCCACAGAGGGACCCAACTATGGCTACACCTTC.

The rearrangement joins TRBV6-5 to TRBJ2-7; 7 bases are shared with TRBD1. Germline CDR1 is MNHEY and CDR2 is SVGAGI. Trimming removed 6 bases from V and 4 bases from J; junction bases left unmatched: 6. The CDR3 is made up of 13 amino acids. This CDR3 reads CASSVGTVYEQYF. DNA of the CDR3: TGTGCCAGCAGCGTCGGGACAGTTTACGAGCAGTACTTC.

The chain combines TRBV9 with TRBJ1-5; TRBD1 is a possible D gene (5 bases). Germline CDR1 SGDLS, CDR2 YYNGEE. Trimming took off 0 bases at V and 2 bases at J, with 9 bases between the two ends. CDR3 length: 15 residues. The CDR3 nucleotides are TGTGCCAGCAGCGTAGATTTAGGGGGCAATCAGCCCCAGCATTTT. It encodes CASSVDLGGNQPQHF.

This clone appeared a single time. The gene calls are TRBV13 and TRBJ2-7; 10 bases align to TRBD2. Trimming took 5 bases from V and 5 from J; bases not matched to a gene: 12. CDR3 length: 16 residues. Per the germline V gene, CDR1 is PRHDT and CDR2 is FYEKMQ (reference sequence). For the CDR3, the DNA is TGTGCCAGCAGCCTTAGAATTCTAGCGGGAGCACACGAGCAGTACTTC. This gives the protein CASSLRILAGAHEQYF. The full variable domain, in which reference TRBV13 and TRBJ2-7 provide the parts outside the CDR3, is AAGVIQSPRHLIKEKRETATLKCYPIPRHDTVYWYQQGPGQDPQFLISFYEKMQSDKGSIPDRFSAQQFSDYHSELNMSSLELGDSALYFCASSLRILAGAHEQYFGPGTRLTVT.

This clone was detected only a few times. The chain carries TRBV6-1 and TRBJ2-2; D ambiguous. Trimming pared 8 bases from V and 5 bases from J, leaving 9 bases between. From germline, CDR1 is MNHNS and CDR2 SASEGT. CDR3 length equals 12 residues. In DNA, the CDR3 is TGTGCCAGCCTGTGGGCGACCGGGGAGCTGTTTTTT. This translates into CASLWATGELFF.

The chain is built from TRBV28 and TRBJ2-7, with TRBD2 as a possible D gene (6 bases). Trimming removed 4 bases at V and 4 bases at J, with 8 bases between. The CDR3 contains 12 residues. Germline V gene sequence: CDR1 MDHEN, CDR2 SYDVKM. The CDR3 sequence: CASSYGTYEQYF. CDR3 nucleotides: TGTGCCAGCAGTTACGGGACTTACGAGCAGTACTTC.

CDR3 sequence (DNA): TGCAGCGTTTCCGGGGGCGCGGGGCAGCCCCAGCATTTT. Translating it yields CSVSGGAGQPQHF. The rearrangement uses TRBV29-1 and TRBJ1-5, with D tentatively TRBD1 (6 bases). The CDR3 is 13 residues long. The V end was cut by 5 bases, the J end by 7 bases, with 15 bases between. CDR1 is SQVTM and CDR2 is ANQGSEA in the germline V gene.